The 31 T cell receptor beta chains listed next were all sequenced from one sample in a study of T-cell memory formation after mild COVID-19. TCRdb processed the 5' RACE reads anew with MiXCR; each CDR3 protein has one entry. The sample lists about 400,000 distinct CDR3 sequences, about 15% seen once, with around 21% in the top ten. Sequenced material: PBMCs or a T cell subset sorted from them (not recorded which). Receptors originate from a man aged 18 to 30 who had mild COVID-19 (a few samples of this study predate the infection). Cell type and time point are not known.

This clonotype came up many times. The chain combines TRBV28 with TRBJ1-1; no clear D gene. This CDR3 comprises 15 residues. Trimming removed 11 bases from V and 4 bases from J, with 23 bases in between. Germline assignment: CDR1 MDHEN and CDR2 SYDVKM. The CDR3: CAALSIVVPFTEAFF. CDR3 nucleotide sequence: TGTGCCGCGTTAAGTATCGTGGTCCCCTTCACTGAAGCTTTCTTT.

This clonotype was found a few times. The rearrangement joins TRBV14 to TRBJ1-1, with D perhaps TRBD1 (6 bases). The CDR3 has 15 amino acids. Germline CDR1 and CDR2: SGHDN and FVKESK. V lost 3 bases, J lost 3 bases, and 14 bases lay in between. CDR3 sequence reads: CASSQWGAWDTEAFF. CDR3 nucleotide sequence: TGTGCCAGCAGCCAGTGGGGGGCCTGGGACACTGAAGCTTTCTTT. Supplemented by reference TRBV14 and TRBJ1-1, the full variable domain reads EAGVTQFPSHSVIEKGQTVTLRCDPISGHDNLYWYRRVMGKEIKFLLHFVKESKQDESGMPNNRFLAERTGGTYSTLKVQPAELEDSGVYFCASSQWGAWDTEAFFGQGTRLTVV.

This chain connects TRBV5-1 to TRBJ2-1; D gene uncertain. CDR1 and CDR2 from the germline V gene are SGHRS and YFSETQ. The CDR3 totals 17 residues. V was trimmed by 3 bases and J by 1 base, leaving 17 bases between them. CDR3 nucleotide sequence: TGCGCCAGCAGCTCCGGGCCGGATAGGATTTCCTACAATGAGCAGTTCTTC. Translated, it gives CASSSGPDRISYNEQFF.

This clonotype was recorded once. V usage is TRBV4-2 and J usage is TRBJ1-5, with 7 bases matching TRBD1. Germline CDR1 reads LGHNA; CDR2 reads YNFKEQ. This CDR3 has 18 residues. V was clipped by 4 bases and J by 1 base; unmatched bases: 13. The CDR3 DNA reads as TGTGCCAGCAGCCTTGCCGTCTCGGGACAGAAGAGCAATCAGCCCCAGCATTTT. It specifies CASSLAVSGQKSNQPQHF.

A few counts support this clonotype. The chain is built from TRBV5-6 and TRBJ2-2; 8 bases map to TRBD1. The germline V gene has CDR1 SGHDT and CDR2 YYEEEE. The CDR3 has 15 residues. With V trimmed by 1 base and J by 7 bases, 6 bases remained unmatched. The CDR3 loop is CASSLPGGSGGELFF. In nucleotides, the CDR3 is TGTGCCAGCAGCTTGCCAGGGGGCTCTGGCGGGGAGCTGTTTTTT.

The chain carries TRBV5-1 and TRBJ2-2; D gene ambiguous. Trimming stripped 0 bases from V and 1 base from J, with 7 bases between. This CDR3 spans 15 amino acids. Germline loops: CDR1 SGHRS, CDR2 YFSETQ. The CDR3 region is CASSLEDKNTGELFF. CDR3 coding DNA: TGCGCCAGCAGCTTGGAAGATAAGAACACCGGGGAGCTGTTTTTT.

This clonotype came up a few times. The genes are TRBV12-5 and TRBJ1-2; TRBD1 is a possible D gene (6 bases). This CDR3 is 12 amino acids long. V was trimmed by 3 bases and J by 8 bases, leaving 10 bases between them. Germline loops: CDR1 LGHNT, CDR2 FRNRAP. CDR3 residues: CASGFSGDGYTF. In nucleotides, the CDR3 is TGTGCTAGTGGTTTTTCAGGGGACGGCTACACCTTC.

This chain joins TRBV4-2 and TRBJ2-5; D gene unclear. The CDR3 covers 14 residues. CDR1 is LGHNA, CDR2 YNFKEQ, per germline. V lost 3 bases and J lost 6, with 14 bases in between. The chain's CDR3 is CASSQSTLIQTQYF. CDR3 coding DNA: TGTGCCAGCAGCCAGTCCACCCTTATCCAGACCCAGTACTTC.

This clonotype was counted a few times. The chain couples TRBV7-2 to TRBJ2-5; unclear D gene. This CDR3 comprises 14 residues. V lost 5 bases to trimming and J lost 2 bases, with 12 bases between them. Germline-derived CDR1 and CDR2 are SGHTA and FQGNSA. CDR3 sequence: CASSPRVAQETQYF. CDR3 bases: TGTGCCAGCAGCCCCCGGGTAGCTCAAGAGACCCAGTACTTC. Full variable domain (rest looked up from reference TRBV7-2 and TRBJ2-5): GAGVSQSPSNKVTEKGKDVELRCDPISGHTALYWYRQSLGQGLEFLIYFQGNSAPDKSGLPSDRFSAERTGGSVSTLTIQRTQQEDSAVYLCASSPRVAQETQYFGPGTRLLVL.

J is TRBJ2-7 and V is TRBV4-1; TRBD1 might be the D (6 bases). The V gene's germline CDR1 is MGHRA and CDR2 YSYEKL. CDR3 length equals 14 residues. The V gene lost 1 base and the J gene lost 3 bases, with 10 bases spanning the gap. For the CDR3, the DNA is TGCGCCAGCAGCCAAGGGGCACAGGGCTACGAGCAGTACTTC. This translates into CASSQGAQGYEQYF.

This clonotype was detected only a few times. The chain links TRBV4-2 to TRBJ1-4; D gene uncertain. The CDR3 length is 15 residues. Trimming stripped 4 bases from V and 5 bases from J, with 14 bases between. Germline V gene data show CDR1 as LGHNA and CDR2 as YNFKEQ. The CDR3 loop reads CASSLRVEINEKLFF. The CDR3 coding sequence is TGTGCCAGCAGCCTCCGTGTAGAAATAAATGAAAAACTGTTTTTT.

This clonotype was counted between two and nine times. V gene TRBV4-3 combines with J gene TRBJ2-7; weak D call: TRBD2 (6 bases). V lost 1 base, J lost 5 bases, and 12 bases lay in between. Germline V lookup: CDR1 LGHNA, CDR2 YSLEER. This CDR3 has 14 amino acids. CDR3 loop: CASSQGQRADEQYV. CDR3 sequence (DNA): TGCGCCAGCAGCCAAGGACAGCGGGCCGACGAGCAGTACGTC.

This chain's CDR3 is CASSSLQGSADTQYF. The CDR3 region has the DNA TGCGCCAGCAGCTCCCTACAGGGATCGGCAGATACGCAGTATTTT. V usage is TRBV5-1 and J usage is TRBJ2-3; tentative D call: TRBD1 (6 bases). The CDR3 has 15 amino acids. CDR1 and CDR2 (germline): SGHRS, YFSETQ. The V gene lost 3 bases and the J gene lost 4 bases, with 15 bases spanning the gap.

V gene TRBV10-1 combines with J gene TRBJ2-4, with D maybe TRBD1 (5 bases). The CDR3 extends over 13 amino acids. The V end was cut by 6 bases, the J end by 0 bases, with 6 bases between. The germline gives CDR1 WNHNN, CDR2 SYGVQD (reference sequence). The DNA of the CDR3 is TGCGCCAGCAGCCAGGGAGCCAAAAACATTCAGTACTTC. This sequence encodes CASSQGAKNIQYF.

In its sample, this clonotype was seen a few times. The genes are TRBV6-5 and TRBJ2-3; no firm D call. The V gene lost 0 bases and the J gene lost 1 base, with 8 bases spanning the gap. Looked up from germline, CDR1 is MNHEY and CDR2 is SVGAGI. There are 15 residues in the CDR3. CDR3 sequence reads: CASSYSSTGTDTQYF. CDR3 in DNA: TGTGCCAGCAGTTACTCGAGCACTGGCACAGATACGCAGTATTTT.

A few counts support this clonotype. The CDR3 is CAIRQHSGNTIYF. The CDR3 nucleotides are TGTGCCATCCGGCAGCACTCTGGAAACACCATATATTTT. V gene TRBV10-3 combines with J gene TRBJ1-3, with D uncertain. CDR3 length equals 13 residues. CDR1 is ENHRY, CDR2 SYGVKD, per germline. The V and J ends lost 8 bases and 0 bases respectively, with 8 bases between them.

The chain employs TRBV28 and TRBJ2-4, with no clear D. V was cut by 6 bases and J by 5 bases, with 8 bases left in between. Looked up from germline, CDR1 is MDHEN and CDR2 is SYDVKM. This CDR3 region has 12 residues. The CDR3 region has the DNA TGTGCCAGCAGGGGGTTCGAAAACATTCAGTACTTC. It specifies CASRGFENIQYF. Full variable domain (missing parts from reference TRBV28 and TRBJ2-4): DVKVTQSSRYLVKRTGEKVFLECVQDMDHENMFWYRQDPGLGLRLIYFSYDVKMKEKGDIPEGYSVSREKKERFSLILESASTNQTSMYLCASRGFENIQYFGAGTRLSVL.

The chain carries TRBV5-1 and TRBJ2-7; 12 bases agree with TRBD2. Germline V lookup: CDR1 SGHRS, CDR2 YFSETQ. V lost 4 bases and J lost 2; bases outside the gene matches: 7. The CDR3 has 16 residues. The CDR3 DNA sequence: TGCGCCAGCAGCCCAAGACTAGCGGGGGACCCCTACGAGCAGTACTTC. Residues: CASSPRLAGDPYEQYF.

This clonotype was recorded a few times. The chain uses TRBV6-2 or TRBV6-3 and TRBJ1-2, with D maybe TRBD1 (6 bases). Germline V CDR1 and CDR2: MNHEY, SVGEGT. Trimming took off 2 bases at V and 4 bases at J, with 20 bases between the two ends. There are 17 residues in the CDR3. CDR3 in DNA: TGTGCCAGCAGTTACCGAAGACAGGTATCGGCACTCTATGGCTACACCTTC. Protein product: CASSYRRQVSALYGYTF.

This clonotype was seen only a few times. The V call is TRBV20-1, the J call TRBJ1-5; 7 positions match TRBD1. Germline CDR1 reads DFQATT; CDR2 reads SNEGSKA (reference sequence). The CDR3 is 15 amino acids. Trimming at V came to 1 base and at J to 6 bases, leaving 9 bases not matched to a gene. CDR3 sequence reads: CSARVGGASGQPQHF. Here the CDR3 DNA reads TGCAGTGCTAGAGTAGGGGGCGCGTCGGGTCAGCCCCAGCATTTT.

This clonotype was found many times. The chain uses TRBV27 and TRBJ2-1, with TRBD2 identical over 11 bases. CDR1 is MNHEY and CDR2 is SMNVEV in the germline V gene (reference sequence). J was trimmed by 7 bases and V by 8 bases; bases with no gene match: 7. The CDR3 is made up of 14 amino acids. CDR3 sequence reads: CASSGTSGRNEQFF. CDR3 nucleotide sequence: TGTGCCAGCTCCGGGACTAGCGGAAGGAATGAGCAGTTCTTC.

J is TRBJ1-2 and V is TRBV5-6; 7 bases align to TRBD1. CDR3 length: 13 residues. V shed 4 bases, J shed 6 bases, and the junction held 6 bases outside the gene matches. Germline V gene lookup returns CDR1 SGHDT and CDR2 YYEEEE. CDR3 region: CASSRQGGDGYTF. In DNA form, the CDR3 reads TGTGCCAGCAGCAGACAGGGTGGGGATGGCTACACCTTC.

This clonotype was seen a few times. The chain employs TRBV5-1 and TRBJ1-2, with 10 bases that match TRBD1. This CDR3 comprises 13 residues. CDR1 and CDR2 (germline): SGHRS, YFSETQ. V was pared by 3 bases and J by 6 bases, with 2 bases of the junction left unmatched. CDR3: CASSSGQGDGYTF. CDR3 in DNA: TGCGCCAGCAGCTCCGGACAGGGGGATGGCTACACCTTC.

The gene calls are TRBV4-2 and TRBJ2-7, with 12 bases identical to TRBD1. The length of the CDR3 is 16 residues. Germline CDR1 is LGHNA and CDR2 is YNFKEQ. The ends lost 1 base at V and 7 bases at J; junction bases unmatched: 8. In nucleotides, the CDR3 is TGTGCCAGCAGCCAAGGGGGACAGGGGGCTTCGTGGGAGCAGTACTTC. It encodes CASSQGGQGASWEQYF.

CDR3 amino acids: CASSPGTLSYEQYV. Written as DNA, the CDR3 is TGTGCCAGCTCACCAGGGACCCTCTCCTACGAGCAGTACGTC. The chain has TRBV18 and TRBJ2-7, with D perhaps assigned TRBD1 or TRBD2 (5 bases each). V was trimmed by 2 bases and J by 0 bases, leaving 8 bases between them. The CDR3 is 14 amino acids. The germline V gene encodes CDR1 KGHSH and CDR2 LQKENI.

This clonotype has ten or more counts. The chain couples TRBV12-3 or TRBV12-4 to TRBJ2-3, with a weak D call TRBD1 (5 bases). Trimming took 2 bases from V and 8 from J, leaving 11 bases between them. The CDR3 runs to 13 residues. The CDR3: CASSLSSGATQYF. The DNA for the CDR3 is TGTGCCAGCAGTTTATCGTCTGGGGCTACGCAGTATTTT.

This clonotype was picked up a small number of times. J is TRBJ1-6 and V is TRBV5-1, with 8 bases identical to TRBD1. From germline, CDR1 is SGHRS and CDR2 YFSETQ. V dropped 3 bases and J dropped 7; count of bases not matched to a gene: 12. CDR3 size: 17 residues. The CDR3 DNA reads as TGCGCCAGCAGCTGGGGGGCATCCGGGACAGGCAATTCACCCCTCCACTTT. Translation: CASSWGASGTGNSPLHF.

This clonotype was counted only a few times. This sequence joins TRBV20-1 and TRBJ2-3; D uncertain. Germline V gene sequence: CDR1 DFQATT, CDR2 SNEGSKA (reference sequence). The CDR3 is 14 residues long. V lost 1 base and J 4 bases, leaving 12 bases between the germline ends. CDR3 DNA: TGCAGTGCTAGAGGGACGAGGACGGCAGATACGCAGTATTTT. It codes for CSARGTRTADTQYF.

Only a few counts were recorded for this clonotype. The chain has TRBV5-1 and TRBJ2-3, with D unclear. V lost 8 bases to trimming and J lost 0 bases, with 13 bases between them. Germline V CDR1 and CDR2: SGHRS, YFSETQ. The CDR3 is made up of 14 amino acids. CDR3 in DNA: TGCGCCAGTTCAGACCCCTCTAGCACAGATACGCAGTATTTT. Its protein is CASSDPSSTDTQYF. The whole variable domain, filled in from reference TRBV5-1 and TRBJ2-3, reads KAGVTQTPRYLIKTRGQQVTLSCSPISGHRSVSWYQQTPGQGLQFLFEYFSETQRNKGNFPGRFSGRQFSNSRSEMNVSTLELGDSALYLCASSDPSSTDTQYFGPGTRLTVL.

CDR3: CASSSPAYGYTF. DNA for the CDR3: TGTGCCAGCAGCTCCCCGGCGTATGGCTACACCTTC. This rearrangement joins TRBV28 to TRBJ1-2; D call uncertain. CDR1 is MDHEN and CDR2 is SYDVKM in the germline V gene. The CDR3 sequence is 12 residues long. V gave up 6 bases and J gave up 5 bases, with 10 bases separating them.

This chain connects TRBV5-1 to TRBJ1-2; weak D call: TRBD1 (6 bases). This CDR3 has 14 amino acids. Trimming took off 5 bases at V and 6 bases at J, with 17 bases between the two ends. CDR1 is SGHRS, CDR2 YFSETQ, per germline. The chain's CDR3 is CASSPSGGAHGYTF. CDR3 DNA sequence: TGCGCCAGCAGTCCGTCGGGGGGGGCTCATGGCTACACCTTC. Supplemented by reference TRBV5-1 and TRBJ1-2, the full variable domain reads KAGVTQTPRYLIKTRGQQVTLSCSPISGHRSVSWYQQTPGQGLQFLFEYFSETQRNKGNFPGRFSGRQFSNSRSEMNVSTLELGDSALYLCASSPSGGAHGYTFGSGTRLTVV.